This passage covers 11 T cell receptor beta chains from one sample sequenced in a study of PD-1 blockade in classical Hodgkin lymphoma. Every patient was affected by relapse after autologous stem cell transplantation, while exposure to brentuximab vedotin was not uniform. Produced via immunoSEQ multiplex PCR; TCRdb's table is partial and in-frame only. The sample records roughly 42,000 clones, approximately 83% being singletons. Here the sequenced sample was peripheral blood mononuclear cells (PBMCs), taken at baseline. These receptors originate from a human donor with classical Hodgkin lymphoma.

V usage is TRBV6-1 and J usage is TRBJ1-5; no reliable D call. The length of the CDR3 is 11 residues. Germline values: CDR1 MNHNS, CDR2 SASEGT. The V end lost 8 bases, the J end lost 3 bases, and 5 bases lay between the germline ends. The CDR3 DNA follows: TGTGCCAGCGGAATCAATCAGCCCCAGCATTTT. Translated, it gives CASGINQPQHF.

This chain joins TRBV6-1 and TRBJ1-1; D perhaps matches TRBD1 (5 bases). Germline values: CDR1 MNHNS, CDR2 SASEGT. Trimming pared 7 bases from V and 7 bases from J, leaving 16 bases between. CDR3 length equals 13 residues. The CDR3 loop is CASILRGANEAFF. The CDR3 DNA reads TGTGCCAGCATCCTTAGGGGCGCCAATGAAGCTTTCTTT.

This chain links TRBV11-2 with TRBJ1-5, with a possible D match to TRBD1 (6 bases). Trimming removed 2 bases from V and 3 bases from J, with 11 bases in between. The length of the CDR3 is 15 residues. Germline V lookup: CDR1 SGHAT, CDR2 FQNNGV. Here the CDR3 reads CASSLTGASNQPQHF. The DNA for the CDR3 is TGTGCCAGCAGCTTAACGGGGGCTTCCAATCAGCCCCAGCATTTT.

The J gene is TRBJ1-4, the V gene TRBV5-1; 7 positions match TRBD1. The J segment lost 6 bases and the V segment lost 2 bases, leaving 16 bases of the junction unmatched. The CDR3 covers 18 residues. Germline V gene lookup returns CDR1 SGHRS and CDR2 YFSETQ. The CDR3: CASSLSPTAGGLHEKLFF. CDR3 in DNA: TGCGCCAGCAGCTTATCGCCCACCGCAGGGGGGCTTCATGAAAAACTGTTTTTT.

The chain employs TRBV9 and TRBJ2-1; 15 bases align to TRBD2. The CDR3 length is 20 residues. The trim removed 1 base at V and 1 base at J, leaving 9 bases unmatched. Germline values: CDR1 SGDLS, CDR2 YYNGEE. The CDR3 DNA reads TGTGCCAGCAGCGTATTCGGACTAGCGGGAGGGCTATGGTCCTACAATGAGCAGTTCTTC. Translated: CASSVFGLAGGLWSYNEQFF.

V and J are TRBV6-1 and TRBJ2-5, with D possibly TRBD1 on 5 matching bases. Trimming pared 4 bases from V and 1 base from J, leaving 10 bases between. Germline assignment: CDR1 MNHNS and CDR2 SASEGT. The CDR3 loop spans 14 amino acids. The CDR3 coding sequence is TGTGCCAGCAGTGTAAAGGGGATCCAAGAGACCCAGTACTTC. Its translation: CASSVKGIQETQYF.

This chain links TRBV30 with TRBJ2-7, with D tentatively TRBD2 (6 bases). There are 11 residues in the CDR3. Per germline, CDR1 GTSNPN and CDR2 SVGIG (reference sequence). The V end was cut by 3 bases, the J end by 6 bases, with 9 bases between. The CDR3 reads CAWRGGGEQYF. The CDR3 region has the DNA TGTGCCTGGAGGGGGGGAGGCGAGCAGTACTTC.

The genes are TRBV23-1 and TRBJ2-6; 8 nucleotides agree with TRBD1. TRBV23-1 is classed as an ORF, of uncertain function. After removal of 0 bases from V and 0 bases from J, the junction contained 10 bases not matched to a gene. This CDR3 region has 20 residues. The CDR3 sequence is CASSQSVSGQAHSGANVLTF. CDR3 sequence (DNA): TGCGCCAGCAGTCAATCTGTATCGGGACAGGCCCACTCTGGGGCCAACGTCCTGACTTTC.

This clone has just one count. CDR3 nucleotide sequence: TGTGCCAGCAGTCAAGACAGGACACACGAGCAGTACTTC. Encoded protein: CASSQDRTHEQYF. The chain combines TRBV27 with TRBJ2-7, with a tentative D call TRBD1 (6 bases). Germline-derived CDR1 and CDR2 are MNHEY and SMNVEV (reference sequence). The CDR3 has 13 amino acids. V lost 5 bases and J lost 5, with 13 bases in between.

The CDR3 nucleotides are TGTGCCAGCAGTTCGACAGGCCTCAATCAGCCCCAGCATTTT. This codes for CASSSTGLNQPQHF. The V and J genes are TRBV27 and TRBJ1-5, with D perhaps matching TRBD1 (6 bases). The CDR3 covers 14 residues. The V gene lost 4 bases and the J gene lost 3 bases, with 10 bases spanning the gap. Germline CDR1 and CDR2: MNHEY and SMNVEV (reference sequence).

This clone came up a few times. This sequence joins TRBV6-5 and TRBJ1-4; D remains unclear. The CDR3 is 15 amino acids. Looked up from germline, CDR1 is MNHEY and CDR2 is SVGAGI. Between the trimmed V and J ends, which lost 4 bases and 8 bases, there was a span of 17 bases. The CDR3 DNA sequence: TGTGCCAGCAGTTCGCTGGCTCACGTCGGGGAAAAACTGTTTTTT. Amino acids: CASSSLAHVGEKLFF.